Each of the 27 T cell receptor beta chains below was sequenced from the same sample in a study of Ad26.COV2.S vaccination and SARS-CoV-2 variants. The treatment is: 19 received Ad26.COV2.S at low or high dose, single or two shots; several received placebo; per-sample allocation not given. Collection of the samples took place on day 63 after the first injection of vaccine or placebo. Produced via immunoSEQ multiplex PCR; TCRdb's table is partial and in-frame only. Seen here are 400,000 to 450,000 clones, over 75% observed once, and the top ten hold over 9%. Sample: peripheral blood, taken in a trial of Ad26.COV2.S vaccine versus placebo. These receptor sequences come from a person aged 18-60 years who received the Ad26.COV2.S COVID-19 vaccine or a placebo.

This chain joins TRBV4-3 and TRBJ1-1; 7 bases are shared with TRBD1. This CDR3 is 15 amino acids long. The germline CDR1 and CDR2 sequences are LGHNA and YSLEER. V shed 4 bases and J 2 bases; nucleotides not matched to a gene: 7. CDR3 loop: CASSRVGTANTEAFF. DNA of the CDR3: TGCGCCAGCAGCCGGGTCGGGACAGCTAACACTGAAGCTTTCTTT.

The chain links TRBV4-3 to TRBJ2-1, with D tentatively TRBD2 (6 bases). Trimming removed 1 base from V and 3 bases from J, with 16 bases in between. Germline V CDR1 and CDR2: LGHNA, YSLEER. The CDR3 length is 17 residues. The CDR3 sequence: CASSQVGQGLFYNEQFF. The CDR3 region has the DNA TGCGCCAGCAGCCAAGTTGGCCAGGGACTCTTCTACAATGAGCAGTTCTTC.

This chain links TRBV2 with TRBJ1-5, with unresolved D. V lost 3 bases to trimming and J lost 6 bases, with 15 bases between them. The V gene's germline CDR1 is SNHLY and CDR2 FYNNEI. CDR3 size: 15 residues. The CDR3 here is CASSEGSSMSQPQHF. The CDR3 coding sequence is TGTGCCAGCAGTGAGGGCAGTTCTATGAGTCAGCCCCAGCATTTT.

The chain carries TRBV18 and TRBJ2-6; D is unclear. V was cut by 2 bases and J by 2 bases, with 7 bases left in between. Germline V lookup: CDR1 KGHSH, CDR2 LQKENI. There are 15 residues in the CDR3. CDR3 loop: CASSPGAAGANVLTF. The CDR3 DNA reads TGTGCCAGCTCACCAGGAGCCGCTGGGGCCAACGTCCTGACTTTC. Complete variable domain (other parts from reference TRBV18 and TRBJ2-6): NAGVMQNPRHLVRRRGQEARLRCSPMKGHSHVYWYRQLPEEGLKFMVYLQKENIIDESGMPKERFSAEFPKEGPSILRIQQVVRGDSAAYFCASSPGAAGANVLTFGAGSRLTVL.

The chain uses TRBV19 and TRBJ2-7; 8 nucleotides match TRBD1. The CDR3 has 16 residues. The V gene end was trimmed by 2 bases and the J gene end by 4 bases; junction bases not matched to a gene: 10. From germline, CDR1 is LNHDA and CDR2 SQIVND (reference sequence). In nucleotides, the CDR3 is TGTGCCAGTAGTATACTGTCCGGGACAGGAATTTACGAGCAGTACTTC. Protein product: CASSILSGTGIYEQYF.

Here the CDR3 reads CASSDPGEAYGYTF. The DNA for the CDR3 is TGTGCCAGCAGTGACCCAGGGGAGGCCTATGGCTACACCTTC. The rearrangement links TRBV2 to TRBJ1-2; D may be TRBD1 (6 bases). This CDR3 region has 14 residues. V gave up 3 bases and J gave up 4 bases, with 12 bases separating them. CDR1 SNHLY and CDR2 FYNNEI come from the germline V gene. Full variable domain (rest looked up from reference TRBV2 and TRBJ1-2): EPEVTQTPSHQVTQMGQEVILRCVPISNHLYFYWYRQILGQKVEFLVSFYNNEISEKSEIFDDQFSVERPDGSNFTLKIRSTKLEDSAMYFCASSDPGEAYGYTFGSGTRLTVV.

The V call is TRBV11-2, the J call TRBJ2-5; 8 bases are a match to TRBD1. The CDR3 covers 14 residues. The germline V gene has CDR1 SGHAT and CDR2 FQNNGV. The junction had 5 bases not matched to a gene; V was cut back by 4 bases and J by 4 bases. The CDR3 spells CASSSQTGGETQYF. DNA of the CDR3: TGTGCCAGCAGCTCCCAAACAGGGGGAGAGACCCAGTACTTC. The variable domain in full, with the rest retrieved from reference TRBV11-2 and TRBJ2-5, is EAGVAQSPRYKIIEKRQSVAFWCNPISGHATLYWYQQILGQGPKLLIQFQNNGVVDDSQLPKDRFSAERLKGVDSTLKIQPAKLEDSAVYLCASSSQTGGETQYFGPGTRLLVL.

The chain has TRBV19 and TRBJ2-1, with TRBD1 matching 7 bases. Looked up from germline, CDR1 is LNHDA and CDR2 is SQIVND (reference sequence). V lost 3 bases and J lost 5; bases outside the gene matches: 10. CDR3 length: 16 amino acids. The CDR3 reads CASSMFARGYDNEQFF. The CDR3 DNA follows: TGTGCCAGTAGTATGTTCGCCAGGGGGTACGACAATGAGCAGTTCTTC.

The chain combines TRBV5-6 with TRBJ2-7, with unresolved D. The V gene lost 4 bases and the J gene lost 3 bases, with 14 bases spanning the gap. Germline V gives CDR1 SGHDT, CDR2 YYEEEE. The CDR3 is 14 residues long. The DNA for the CDR3 is TGTGCCAGCAGCAACTATGGCGTCAACTACGAGCAGTACTTC. Translated, it gives CASSNYGVNYEQYF.

This clone came up a few times. The chain links TRBV28 to TRBJ2-7, with D tentatively TRBD2 (6 bases). Germline V gives CDR1 MDHEN, CDR2 SYDVKM. This CDR3 region has 12 residues. With 6 bases removed from V and 7 bases from J, the gap between germline ends came to 13 bases. CDR3 protein: CASRTGLLEQYF. CDR3 coding DNA: TGTGCCAGCAGAACGGGACTCCTTGAGCAGTACTTC.

This chain uses TRBV6-6 with TRBJ2-5; D possibly uses TRBD1 or TRBD2 (6 bases each). V was shortened by 0 bases and J by 12 bases, with 14 bases between the two germline ends. CDR3 length equals 13 residues. In germline, CDR1 is MNHNY, CDR2 SVGAGI (reference sequence). The CDR3 nucleotides are TGTGCCAGCAGTTACTCGAGGCGGGACACCGAGTACTTC. Translation: CASSYSRRDTEYF.

This chain uses TRBV21-1 with TRBJ2-1; the table's D call, TRBD2, has no DNA check behind it. TRBV21-1 is a pseudogene locus. This CDR3 is built from 16 residues. CDR3: CASSKGATTPWGEQFF. The CDR3 DNA follows: TGTGCCAGCAGCAAAGGGGCGACTACGCCCTGGGGTGAGCAGTTCTTC.

A single count supports this clone. The chain employs TRBV29-1 and TRBJ2-7; TRBD1 matches at 9 bases. In germline, CDR1 is SQVTM, CDR2 ANQGSEA. After removal of 6 bases from V and 4 bases from J, the junction contained 7 bases not matched to a gene. This CDR3 is built from 13 residues. CDR3 nucleotide sequence: TGCAGCGTCCTACAGGGGGCCAGGTACGAGCAGTACTTC. Translating it yields CSVLQGARYEQYF.

The chain combines TRBV25-1 with TRBJ2-6; TRBD1 aligns across 10 bases. Trimming took 3 bases from V and 0 from J; bases not matched to a gene: 5. Germline-derived CDR1 and CDR2 are MGHDK and SYGVNS. This CDR3 has 18 residues. The CDR3 reads CASSDGTGVASGANVLTF. In DNA form, the CDR3 reads TGTGCCAGCAGTGATGGGACAGGGGTTGCCTCTGGGGCCAACGTCCTGACTTTC.

The chain employs TRBV2 and TRBJ2-7; 12 positions match TRBD2. The CDR3 is 15 residues long. J lost 2 bases, V lost 6 bases, and 5 bases had no gene match. Per germline, CDR1 SNHLY and CDR2 FYNNEI. The CDR3 region has the DNA TGTGCCAGCAGGCCCGGACTAGCGGGAACCTACGAGCAGTACTTC. It encodes CASRPGLAGTYEQYF.

This clone was counted between two and nine times. This chain uses TRBV7-2 with TRBJ1-5; TRBD1 might be the D (5 bases). Germline-derived CDR1 and CDR2 are SGHTA and FQGNSA. The ends were cut back, 5 bases at V and 8 bases at J, with 16 bases in the middle. The CDR3 covers 14 residues. The CDR3 nucleotides are TGTGCCAGCAGCCGGGACGGCCTCGAGGAGCCCCAGCATTTT. Its translation is CASSRDGLEEPQHF.

This sequence joins TRBV6-5 and TRBJ2-1, with D perhaps TRBD2 (6 bases). The CDR3 has 14 residues. The V end was cut by 6 bases, the J end by 6 bases, with 15 bases between. Germline V gene lookup returns CDR1 MNHEY and CDR2 SVGAGI. The CDR3 DNA reads TGTGCCAGCAGACGGGAGCCCCTGGCCAATGAGCAGTTCTTC. Residues: CASRREPLANEQFF.

The V and J genes are TRBV11-2 and TRBJ2-3; D is unresolved. V lost 5 bases to trimming and J lost 1 base, with 10 bases between them. The germline V gene has CDR1 SGHAT and CDR2 FQNNGV. CDR3 length: 14 amino acids. CDR3 DNA sequence: TGTGCCAGCAGCGACTGGATGGGCACAGATACGCAGTATTTT. Protein product: CASSDWMGTDTQYF.

The V and J genes are TRBV29-1 and TRBJ2-1, with D possibly matching TRBD2 (6 bases). The ends were cut back, 5 bases at V and 4 bases at J, with 21 bases in the middle. The germline gives CDR1 SQVTM, CDR2 ANQGSEA. The length of the CDR3 is 16 residues. The CDR3 DNA is TGCAGCGTTAAGGGTGGGCTTAGCCGGGGGTACAATGAGCAGTTCTTC. This encodes CSVKGGLSRGYNEQFF.

This clone was seen a handful of times. The V gene is TRBV3-1 (or the pseudogene TRBV3-2), the J gene TRBJ1-5; D unclear. The CDR3 sequence is 13 residues long. V gave up 0 bases and J gave up 3 bases, with 3 bases separating them. Germline CDR1 reads LGHDT; CDR2 reads YNNKEL (reference sequence). CDR3 residues: CASSQDINQPQHF. CDR3 DNA: TGTGCCAGCAGCCAAGATATCAATCAGCCCCAGCATTTT.

The gene calls are TRBV7-6 and TRBJ2-3, with 10 bases matching TRBD2. The CDR3 has 15 amino acids. The trim removed 5 bases at V and 4 bases at J, leaving 6 bases unmatched. Germline lookup yields CDR1 SGHVS and CDR2 FNYEAQ. The CDR3 DNA sequence: TGTGCCAGCAGCGTCCTAGCGGGAGCCTCAGATACGCAGTATTTT. Translating it yields CASSVLAGASDTQYF. The full variable domain, its missing parts supplied by reference TRBV7-6 and TRBJ2-3, is GAGVSQSPRYKVTKRGQDVALRCDPISGHVSLYWYRQALGQGPEFLTYFNYEAQQDKSGLPNDRFSAERPEGSISTLTIQRTEQRDSAMYRCASSVLAGASDTQYFGPGTRLTVL.

The CDR3 bases are TGTGCCAGCAGCACAGAGGGAGGGGAAAGGAACACAGATACGCAGTATTTT. Encoded protein: CASSTEGGERNTDTQYF. This chain connects TRBV21-1 to TRBJ2-3; the table's D gene call, TRBD2, was not cross checked with the DNA. TRBV21-1 is a pseudogene segment. The CDR3 extends over 17 amino acids.

V is TRBV7-3 and J is TRBJ2-5; 7 positions match TRBD1. Looked up from germline, CDR1 is SGHTA and CDR2 is FQGTGA. Germline trimming cut 0 bases from V and 2 bases from J; bases unmatched to any gene: 3. This CDR3 contains 15 residues. CDR3 in amino acids: CASSLTGQTQETQYF. The CDR3 nucleotides read TGTGCCAGCAGCTTAACGGGACAGACGCAAGAGACCCAGTACTTC. The whole variable domain, filled in from reference TRBV7-3 and TRBJ2-5, reads GAGVSQTPSNKVTEKGKYVELRCDPISGHTALYWYRQSLGQGPEFLIYFQGTGAADDSGLPNDRFFAVRPEGSVSTLKIQRTERGDSAVYLCASSLTGQTQETQYFGPGTRLLVL.

V gene TRBV6-2 or TRBV6-3 combines with J gene TRBJ2-2; 10 bases are a match to TRBD1. The V gene end was trimmed by 3 bases and the J gene end by 4 bases; junction bases not matched to a gene: 5. The CDR3 contains 16 residues. From germline, CDR1 is MNHEY and CDR2 SVGEGT. CDR3 residues: CASSYLDRGRTGELFF. The DNA of the CDR3 is TGTGCCAGCAGTTATTTAGACAGGGGGCGCACCGGGGAGCTGTTTTTT.

The table lists this clone with a count of one. This sequence joins TRBV30 and TRBJ2-3; TRBD2 matches at 11 bases. The CDR3 is 20 amino acids. The V segment lost 1 base and the J segment 2 bases; nucleotides outside the gene matches: 17. CDR1 and CDR2 from the germline V gene are GTSNPN and SVGIG (reference sequence). The CDR3 reads CAWSADFGVAGGPNTDTQYF. In nucleotides, the CDR3 is TGTGCCTGGAGTGCTGACTTCGGGGTAGCGGGAGGGCCGAACACAGATACGCAGTATTTT.

The rearrangement uses TRBV6-1 and TRBJ1-4; tentative D call: TRBD1 (6 bases). V was shortened by 0 bases and J by 8 bases, with 13 bases between the two germline ends. In germline, CDR1 is MNHNS, CDR2 SASEGT. This CDR3 has 15 residues. CDR3 protein: CASSEAGQGREKLFF. CDR3 bases: TGTGCCAGCAGTGAAGCGGGGCAGGGGCGCGAAAAACTGTTTTTT.

The chain couples TRBV30 to TRBJ2-7, with D uncertain. From germline, CDR1 is GTSNPN and CDR2 SVGIG (reference sequence). The CDR3 has 11 residues. The V gene lost 0 bases and the J gene lost 5 bases, with 5 bases spanning the gap. The CDR3 protein is CAWSVKDEQYF. The DNA of the CDR3 is TGTGCCTGGAGTGTAAAGGACGAGCAGTACTTC.